This T cell receptor (beta chain) was captured by sequencing in a study of regulatory T cells in long-lasting Graves disease. This clonotype was recorded many times. Stated time point: newly diagnosed GD, antithyroid drugs for less than 3 months. RNA extracted from PBMCs served as the sequencing template. This CDR3 is built from 12 residues. V was shortened by 6 bases and J by 0 bases, with 5 bases between the two germline ends. Germline CDR1 reads SNHLY; CDR2 reads FYNNEI. For TCR beta, libraries came from iRepertoire HTBI primers and Arm-PCR of CDR3 regions. TCRdb processed the multiplex PCR reads anew with MiXCR; each CDR3 protein has one entry. The sample gives over 200,000 distinct CDR3 sequences, around a sixth of which show up once; 14% is in the top ten. This sample also appeared in a second study, on T cells in Graves' hyperthyroidism and ophthalmopathy.

The specimen comprised peripheral blood mononuclear cells (PBMCs), sampled at new diagnosis, from a patient treated with antithyroid drugs. The sequence derives from a woman aged 25 to 39 with Graves disease. The J gene is TRBJ1-1, the V gene TRBV2; D not certain. The CDR3 is CASRTLNTEAFF. The CDR3 DNA sequence: TGTGCCAGCAGAACCTTGAACACTGAAGCTTTCTTT.